Shown below are 27 T cell receptor beta chains from a single sample sequenced in a study of T cell changes during pregnancy in multiple sclerosis. Generated by immunoSEQ multiplex PCR, the TCRdb table keeps only in-frame clones and is missing some. The profile shows some 36,000 clones, just over 90% of them singletons. The specimen comprised peripheral blood, sampled in the second trimester of pregnancy. The origin of the receptors is a female donor in good health, enrolled as a control in a pregnancy study.

The V call is TRBV5-4, the J call TRBJ2-1; 9 bases match TRBD2. The CDR3 loop spans 13 amino acids. V dropped 5 bases and J dropped 6; count of bases not matched to a gene: 3. Germline V gene sequence: CDR1 SGHNT, CDR2 YYREEE (reference sequence). CDR3 region: CASSATSGNEQFF. CDR3 sequence (DNA): TGTGCCAGCAGTGCGACTAGCGGCAATGAGCAGTTCTTC. Full variable domain (missing parts from reference TRBV5-4 and TRBJ2-1): ETGVTQSPTHLIKTRGQQVTLRCSSQSGHNTVSWYQQALGQGPQFIFQYYREEENGRGNFPPRFSGLQFPNYSSELNVNALELDDSALYLCASSATSGNEQFFGPGTRLTVL.

The V and J genes are TRBV5-1 and TRBJ2-1, with D tentatively TRBD2 (6 bases). Germline loops: CDR1 SGHRS, CDR2 YFSETQ. The CDR3 extends over 15 amino acids. The V end was cut by 0 bases, the J end by 8 bases, with 15 bases between. CDR3 region: CASSLVPGVMDEQFF. The CDR3 DNA reads as TGCGCCAGCAGCTTGGTTCCGGGGGTGATGGATGAGCAGTTCTTC.

The genes are TRBV27 and TRBJ1-5; 7 bases line up with TRBD1. V shed 4 bases, J shed 6 bases, and the junction held 6 bases outside the gene matches. The germline gives CDR1 MNHEY, CDR2 SMNVEV (reference sequence). The CDR3 contains 14 residues. The chain's CDR3 is CASSSDRVIQPQHF. CDR3 nucleotides: TGTGCCAGCAGTTCCGACAGGGTGATTCAGCCCCAGCATTTT.

This chain connects TRBV5-5 to TRBJ2-3; 10 bases fit TRBD2. Unmatched junction bases numbered 5, after V lost 4 bases and J lost 0 bases. The germline V gene has CDR1 SGHKS and CDR2 YYEKEE (reference sequence). There are 16 residues in the CDR3. The CDR3 here is CASSLQAGGSTDTQYF. CDR3 in DNA: TGTGCCAGCAGCCTTCAAGCGGGGGGGAGCACAGATACGCAGTATTTT. The variable domain in full, completed from reference TRBV5-5 and TRBJ2-3, reads DAGVTQSPTHLIKTRGQQVTLRCSPISGHKSVSWYQQVLGQGPQFIFQYYEKEERGRGNFPDRFSARQFPNYSSELNVNALLLGDSALYLCASSLQAGGSTDTQYFGPGTRLTVL.

The chain is built from TRBV28 and TRBJ2-7; 8 nucleotides agree with TRBD1. Unmatched junction bases numbered 7, after V lost 6 bases and J lost 0 bases. CDR3 length: 15 residues. CDR1 MDHEN and CDR2 SYDVKM come from the germline V gene. The CDR3 DNA reads TGTGCCAGCAGGGGGACAGGTGGAAGCTCCTACGAGCAGTACTTC. Amino acid sequence: CASRGTGGSSYEQYF.

This clone was recorded only once. V and J are TRBV15 and TRBJ2-7; possibly TRBD1 for D (6 bases). Germline CDR1 and CDR2: LNHNV and YYDKDF (reference sequence). CDR3 length equals 15 residues. V dropped 0 bases and J dropped 2 bases, with 11 bases sitting between them. The CDR3 is CATSRDPTGPYEQYF. DNA for the CDR3: TGTGCCACCAGCAGAGACCCGACAGGACCCTACGAGCAGTACTTC.

The genes are TRBV15 and TRBJ2-3; 13 nucleotides agree with TRBD2. Germline assignment: CDR1 LNHNV and CDR2 YYDKDF (reference sequence). The length of the CDR3 is 16 residues. The V gene end was trimmed by 5 bases and the J gene end by 5 bases; junction bases not matched to a gene: 7. The CDR3 DNA is TGTGCCACCAGCGACGGGACTAGCGGGGTGGGAGATACGCAGTATTTT. It specifies CATSDGTSGVGDTQYF.

This rearrangement joins TRBV7-8 to TRBJ2-5; D not resolved. V was shortened by 5 bases and J by 3 bases, with 13 bases between the two germline ends. This CDR3 has 14 residues. CDR1 SGHVS and CDR2 FQNEAQ come from the germline V gene. The chain's CDR3 is CASSPLSGKETQYF. DNA for the CDR3: TGTGCCAGCAGCCCTCTGTCCGGTAAAGAGACCCAGTACTTC.

The V call is TRBV5-8, the J call TRBJ2-3, with D possibly matching TRBD1 (7 bases). The CDR3 covers 16 residues. V was cut by 6 bases and J by 5 bases, with 22 bases left in between. Germline assignment: CDR1 SGHTS and CDR2 YDEGEE. The CDR3 DNA reads as TGTGCCAGCACCGAACCCAGGGGGGCAGTCAGAGATACGCAGTATTTT. Its protein product is CASTEPRGAVRDTQYF.

The CDR3 region has the DNA TGTGCCAGCAGTCCACCGACAGGGGGATCGACAGATACGCAGTATTTT. Translated, it gives CASSPPTGGSTDTQYF. V is TRBV27 and J is TRBJ2-3; the match to TRBD1 covers 9 bases. CDR3 length equals 16 residues. V was clipped by 5 bases and J by 3 bases; unmatched bases: 9. Germline CDR1 and CDR2: MNHEY and SMNVEV (reference sequence).

The chain combines TRBV9 with TRBJ2-5; 10 bases agree with TRBD1. Germline CDR1 and CDR2: SGDLS and YYNGEE. This CDR3 spans 16 amino acids. V trimming: 4 bases; J trimming: 1 base; junction bases outside the gene matches: 7. The CDR3 here is CASSPRDRGLQETQYF. The CDR3 region has the DNA TGTGCCAGCAGCCCCCGGGACAGGGGTCTCCAAGAGACCCAGTACTTC.

In its sample, this clone was seen a few times. The chain combines TRBV4-2 with TRBJ2-3, with D uncertain. There are 16 residues in the CDR3. The germline V gene encodes CDR1 LGHNA and CDR2 YNFKEQ. Between the trimmed V and J ends, which lost 7 bases and 1 base, there was a span of 18 bases. The CDR3 loop is CASTPNPESGTDTQYF. DNA of the CDR3: TGTGCCAGCACCCCAAACCCGGAGAGCGGCACAGATACGCAGTATTTT.

This clone showed up just once. The V and J genes are TRBV5-6 and TRBJ2-1; no definite D call. V was clipped by 0 bases and J by 1 base, with 11 bases between them. This CDR3 contains 16 residues. Germline CDR1 SGHDT, CDR2 YYEEEE. CDR3 nucleotide sequence: TGTGCCAGCAGCTTGGCCAAAGCTGTATCCTACAATGAGCAGTTCTTC. Protein: CASSLAKAVSYNEQFF.

The V and J genes are TRBV7-3 and TRBJ2-1; perhaps TRBD2 as D (5 bases). Germline V gives CDR1 SGHTA, CDR2 FQGTGA. The length of the CDR3 is 14 residues. V was cut by 5 bases and J by 5 bases, with 13 bases left in between. In DNA form, the CDR3 reads TGTGCCAGCAGCCCCTACGGGGTTAACAATGAGCAGTTCTTC. Translated: CASSPYGVNNEQFF.

The genes are TRBV6-1 and TRBJ1-5; 7 positions agree with TRBD1. CDR1 is MNHNS, CDR2 SASEGT, per germline. The CDR3 loop spans 12 amino acids. With V trimmed by 10 bases and J by 6 bases, 6 bases remained unmatched. CDR3 in amino acids: CAITDRVQPQHF. The CDR3 nucleotides are TGTGCCATAACAGACAGGGTTCAGCCCCAGCATTTT.

The CDR3 is CASGTGTGTYEQYF. CDR3 coding DNA: TGTGCCAGCGGAACCGGGACTGGCACCTACGAGCAGTACTTC. The chain is built from TRBV7-8 and TRBJ2-7; D possibly corresponds to TRBD2 (6 bases). Germline CDR1 and CDR2: SGHVS and FQNEAQ. The CDR3 covers 14 residues. Trimming removed 8 bases at V and 2 bases at J, with 16 bases between.

The chain's CDR3 is CASSARNMGQGNTIYF. In nucleotides, the CDR3 is TGTGCCAGCAGCGCCCGCAATATGGGGCAGGGAAACACCATATATTTT. V usage is TRBV9 and J usage is TRBJ1-3, with a tentative D call TRBD1 (5 bases). V was shortened by 3 bases and J by 4 bases, with 17 bases between the two germline ends. Germline-derived CDR1 and CDR2 are SGDLS and YYNGEE. CDR3 length: 16 residues.

The chain has TRBV30 and TRBJ1-5; maybe TRBD1 (6 bases). The V and J ends lost 1 base and 4 bases respectively, with 11 bases between them. CDR1 and CDR2 from the germline V gene are GTSNPN and SVGIG (reference sequence). The CDR3 runs to 14 residues. The CDR3 spells CAWSGGQGNQPQHF. The CDR3 DNA sequence: TGTGCCTGGAGTGGGGGGCAGGGAAATCAGCCCCAGCATTTT.

The chain recombines TRBV27 with TRBJ2-7; 8 nucleotides line up with TRBD2. Germline assignment: CDR1 MNHEY and CDR2 SMNVEV (reference sequence). The CDR3 is 14 residues long. J was trimmed by 3 bases and V by 7 bases; bases with no gene match: 8. DNA of the CDR3: TGTGCCAGCACCGCGGGGGGCGGGTTCTACGAGCAGTACTTC. It translates to CASTAGGGFYEQYF.

The chain uses TRBV21-1 and TRBJ1-2. TRBV21-1 is flagged as a pseudogene. The CDR3 is 10 amino acids. CDR3 residues: CASSKEGYTF. The CDR3 DNA is TGTGCCAGCAGCAAGGAGGGCTACACCTTC.

The chain has TRBV4-1 and TRBJ2-3; TRBD2 aligns across 11 bases. The CDR3 has 17 amino acids. V lost 3 bases, J lost 2 bases, and 7 bases stayed unmatched. Per germline, CDR1 MGHRA and CDR2 YSYEKL. The CDR3 DNA reads TGCGCCAGCAGCCAGCTTCTAGCGGGAGGCCCCACAGATACGCAGTATTTT. As protein: CASSQLLAGGPTDTQYF.

The chain has TRBV18 and TRBJ2-1; D unclear. CDR3 length equals 15 residues. Per the germline V gene, CDR1 is KGHSH and CDR2 is LQKENI. V was clipped by 5 bases and J by 4 bases, with 15 bases between them. This CDR3 reads CASSSITGDYNEQFF. The CDR3 DNA reads as TGTGCCAGCTCATCCATAACCGGAGATTACAATGAGCAGTTCTTC.

The genes are TRBV9 and TRBJ2-7, with 9 bases that match TRBD1. The V and J ends lost 3 bases and 7 bases, in that order; junction bases with no gene match: 11. Germline V gene sequence: CDR1 SGDLS, CDR2 YYNGEE. The CDR3 is 15 residues long. The CDR3 spells CASSDYGTGMGEQYF. CDR3 DNA: TGTGCCAGCAGCGATTACGGGACAGGGATGGGGGAGCAGTACTTC.

This rearrangement joins TRBV2 to TRBJ1-1, with D unclear. V was cut by 1 base and J by 0 bases, with 9 bases left in between. The CDR3 length is 15 residues. Germline V gives CDR1 SNHLY, CDR2 FYNNEI. Here the CDR3 reads CASSEDRTVNTEAFF. The CDR3 DNA reads as TGTGCCAGCAGTGAAGACCGAACGGTGAACACTGAAGCTTTCTTT.

CDR3 sequence reads: CASSFPGRGGGIGNQPQHF. The CDR3 nucleotides read TGTGCCAGCAGTTTTCCGGGCAGGGGTGGGGGAATCGGTAATCAGCCCCAGCATTTT. V and J are TRBV28 and TRBJ1-5, with TRBD1 as a possible D gene (6 bases). Germline CDR1 reads MDHEN; CDR2 reads SYDVKM. The CDR3 consists of 19 residues. Trimming removed 3 bases from V and 4 bases from J, with 25 bases in between.

Concerning this clone itself: This same CDR3 is encoded by further DNA sequences in the sample. The chain carries TRBV18 and TRBJ2-7; TRBD2 matches at 7 bases. This CDR3 comprises 14 residues. Germline V CDR1 and CDR2: KGHSH, LQKENI. V lost 2 bases and J lost 7; bases outside the gene matches: 8. CDR3 coding DNA: TGTGCCAGCTCACCAAGGGGAGGGGTGGAGGAGCAGTACTTC. Residues: CASSPRGGVEEQYF.

V and J are TRBV6-1 and TRBJ2-5; D is perhaps TRBD2 (6 bases). The CDR3 runs to 14 residues. V lost 5 bases to trimming and J lost 5 bases, with 15 bases between them. CDR1 and CDR2 (germline): MNHNS, SASEGT. CDR3 region: CASSQVGRTETQYF. In nucleotides, the CDR3 is TGTGCCAGCAGTCAAGTGGGGAGGACGGAGACCCAGTACTTC.